A selection of T cell receptor beta chains follows, all from one sample in a study of cytomegalovirus exposure and HLA in healthy donors. Profiled with immunoSEQ multiplex PCR; TCRdb holds only in-frame clones, not every one. Of 140,000 to 150,000 clones listed, about 95% are singletons. The specimen was PBMCs. The receptors were sampled from a man aged 18 to 30 in good health and CMV-seropositive. The CDR3 runs from the conserved cysteine through the conserved F or W. A D gene is named only where the DNA matches it firmly. For some rows the clone size is stated as once, few or many, or as a class when expanded; others skip it.

>TRBV15|NA|TRBJ2-3|TRBD2
TGTGCCACCGAGACATTCCCTCGGGGGGGGCAGTATTTT
CATETFPRGGQYF
>TRBV2|NA|TRBJ2-1|NA
TGTGCCAGCGGCCGGGACTTCATCGGCAATGAGCAGTTCTTC
CASGRDFIGNEQFF
>TRBV19|NA|TRBJ2-3|NA
TGTGCCAGTAGTATAGATCCTGGGCTCTTACCAGATACGCAGTATTTT
CASSIDPGLLPDTQYF
>TRBV13|NA|TRBJ2-5|TRBD2
TGTGCCAGCAGCTTCGGGACTAGCGGGAGGGAAATGGGGGAGACCCAGTACTTC
CASSFGTSGREMGETQYF
>TRBV9|NA|TRBJ2-1|TRBD1
TGTGCCAGCAGCGTAAGGGTTGGGACAGGGAGACACAATGAGCAGTTCTTC
CASSVRVGTGRHNEQFF
>TRBV6-5|NA|TRBJ2-7|NA
TGTGCCAGCAGTTACGGGCGGGGCAGGGTCTACGAGCAGTACTTC
CASSYGRGRVYEQYF
>TRBV10-3|NA|TRBJ2-5|TRBD2
TGTGCCATCAAGGCTAGCGGGGGAGGTGGGGAGACCCAGTACTTC
CAIKASGGGGETQYF
>TRBV9|NA|TRBJ1-5|TRBD1
TGTGCCAGCAGTGGACAGGGTCCCAATCAGCCCCAGCATTTT
CASSGQGPNQPQHF
>TRBV14|NA|TRBJ2-1|TRBD2
TGTGCCAGCAGCCCGGGACTAGCGGCCTACAATGAGCAGTTCTTC
CASSPGLAAYNEQFF
>TRBV9|NA|TRBJ1-2|NA
TGTGCCAGCAGCGTAGATCCGGACAGCCTCTTTGGATACACCTTC
CASSVDPDSLFGYTF
>TRBV5-4|NA|TRBJ2-2|TRBD1
TGTGCCAGCGGGTTCAAACAGGGGGCAACCGGGGAGCTGTTTTTT
CASGFKQGATGELFF
>TRBV9|NA|TRBJ2-3|TRBD2
TGTGCCAGCAGCGTAGGCGTGGCTAGCGGAGATACGCAGTATTTT
CASSVGVASGDTQYF
>TRBV27|NA|TRBJ2-7|TRBD1
TGTGCCAGCAGTTTCCAGGGGGCCCCCTACGAGCAGTACTTC
CASSFQGAPYEQYF
>TRBV13|NA|TRBJ2-1|NA
TGTGCCAGCAGCTTGGGACACCCCAATGAGCAGTTCTTC
CASSLGHPNEQFF
>TRBV30|NA|TRBJ1-3|NA
TGTGCCGGCCACAGGAGCTCTGGAAACACCATATATTTT
CAGHRSSGNTIYF
>TRBV7-9|NA|TRBJ1-5|NA
TGTGCCAGCAGCTTAGATGGGGGGGGCAATCAGCCCCAGCATTTT
CASSLDGGGNQPQHF
>TRBV7-9|NA|TRBJ1-1|NA
TGTGCCACCACACTACGGGGGGCTAGGGGGAACACTGAAGCTTTCTTT
CATTLRGARGNTEAFF
>TRBV29-1|NA|TRBJ2-1|TRBD2
TGCAGCGTTGGCGGACTAGCGGGAGGGCCCTATTACAATGAGCAGTTCTTC
CSVGGLAGGPYYNEQFF
>TRBV2|once|TRBJ2-2|TRBD2
TGTGCCAGCAGTGATCCATTAGCGGGAGGGTTCACCGGGGAGCTGTTTTTT
CASSDPLAGGFTGELFF
>TRBV14|NA|TRBJ2-1|NA
TGTGCCAGCAGCCAAGTCGCGTCTTCAAGCGCCTACAATGAGCAGTTCTTC
CASSQVASSSAYNEQFF
>TRBV28|once|TRBJ2-6|TRBD1
TGTGCCAGCAGTGAACCGGGACAGGGTTTCTTCCGCTCTGGGGCCAACGTCCTGACTTTC
CASSEPGQGFFRSGANVLTF
>TRBV29-1|NA|TRBJ2-3|NA
TGCAGCGTTCTGGGCCAAGCAGATACGCAGTATTTT
CSVLGQADTQYF
>TRBV10-1|few|TRBJ2-7|TRBD2
TGCGCCAGCACCGGGACTAGCGAGTACGAGCAGTACTTC
CASTGTSEYEQYF
>TRBV4-1|NA|TRBJ2-1|TRBD1
TGCGCCAGCAGTCGGACAGGGGTCAATGAGCAGTTCTTC
CASSRTGVNEQFF
>TRBV5-1|NA|TRBJ1-1|NA
TGCGCCAGCAGCTCTGACACTCCGACGCTTTCTATGAACACTGAAGCTTTCTTT
CASSSDTPTLSMNTEAFF
>TRBV7-8|once|TRBJ1-5|TRBD1
TGTGCCAGCAGCGTAGGACAGGTCCAGCCCCAGCATTTT
CASSVGQVQPQHF
>TRBV18|NA|TRBJ2-3|TRBD2
TGTGCCAGCTCCCCGGAGGTAGCGGGAGGACTTAGCACAGATACGCAGTATTTT
CASSPEVAGGLSTDTQYF
>TRBV7-9|NA|TRBJ1-3|TRBD1
TGTGCCAGCGTTTCTCGAGGGGGCAATAGGAACACCATATATTTT
CASVSRGGNRNTIYF
>TRBV10-3|NA|TRBJ2-3|TRBD2
TGTGCCATCAGGTTGTCAGCGGGAGGGCCAGATACGCAGTATTTT
CAIRLSAGGPDTQYF
>TRBV9|NA|TRBJ2-1|TRBD1
TGTGCCAGCAGCCCAGGGGGACAGGCGCTATTCTACAATGAGCAGTTCTTC
CASSPGGQALFYNEQFF
>TRBV14|NA|TRBJ2-7|NA
TGTGCCAGCAGCCAAACCCTCCGGGACTTCCCATACGAGCAGTACTTC
CASSQTLRDFPYEQYF
>TRBV6-1|NA|TRBJ1-6|TRBD1
TGTGCCAGCAGTCCTCGGGGACAGAGGAATTCACCCCTCCACTTT
CASSPRGQRNSPLHF
>TRBV29-1|NA|TRBJ2-7|TRBD1
TGCAGCGTTGCCGGACAGGGGGACTCCTACGAGCAGTACTTC
CSVAGQGDSYEQYF
>TRBV4-2|NA|TRBJ2-7|NA
TGTGCCAGCAGCCCACGGCTGGGAGCGGCCCTGTCCTACGAGCAGTACTTC
CASSPRLGAALSYEQYF
>TRBV29-1|once|TRBJ2-1|TRBD2
TGCAGCGTGGTGGGACTAGCGGACTACCGCTCCTACAATGAGCAGTTCTTC
CSVVGLADYRSYNEQFF
>TRBV5-4|NA|TRBJ2-7|NA
TGTGCCAGCAGCCGATCCCCTCCAGGGGGACTAGTATACGAGCAGTACTTC
CASSRSPPGGLVYEQYF
>TRBV5-4|NA|TRBJ2-1|TRBD2
TGTGCCAGCAGCTTGAGGGCGGGAGACGGGGGAGAGCAGTTCTTC
CASSLRAGDGGEQFF
>TRBV5-1|NA|TRBJ2-6|NA
TGCGCCAGCAGCTTGCCCAGGGCCGCTGGGGCCAACGTCCTGACTTTC
CASSLPRAAGANVLTF
>TRBV30|NA|TRBJ1-2|NA
TGTGCCTGGAGTCCCCCCGGGGGTAACTATGGCTACACCTTC
CAWSPPGGNYGYTF
>TRBV5-5|NA|TRBJ2-5|NA
TGTGCCAGCAGCTTGGAAGAGGTAAAGGGGGAGACCCAGTACTTC
CASSLEEVKGETQYF
>TRBV5-1|NA|TRBJ2-7|NA
TGCGCCAGCAGCTCCCCAAATTTCCTAGGCGAGCAGTACTTC
CASSSPNFLGEQYF
>TRBV30|NA|TRBJ2-7|NA
TGTGCCTGGATGGACAGCCCTAGGTACGAGCAGTACTTC
CAWMDSPRYEQYF
>TRBV11-2|NA|TRBJ2-2|TRBD2
TGTGCCAGCAAACTAGCGGGAAACACCGGGGAGCTGTTTTTT
CASKLAGNTGELFF
>TRBV28|NA|TRBJ2-7|TRBD1
TGTGCCAGCAGACGAACAGGGGCCTACGAGCAGTACTTC
CASRRTGAYEQYF
>TRBV5-1|NA|TRBJ2-7|NA
TGCGCCAGCAGACCGGAGGGCGGCAGTGAGCAGTACTTC
CASRPEGGSEQYF
>TRBV15|NA|TRBJ2-1|NA
TGTGCCACCAGCAGAGATCTTTCCGGGACACCAGTCCACAATGAGCAGTTCTTC
CATSRDLSGTPVHNEQFF
>TRBV15|NA|TRBJ2-1|NA
TGTGCCACCAGCACTACGGGGGTAAGGGTCAATGAGCAGTTCTTC
CATSTTGVRVNEQFF
>TRBV27|NA|TRBJ1-1|NA
TGTGCCAGCAGTTTTTCACAGGGAAACACTGAAGCTTTCTTT
CASSFSQGNTEAFF
>TRBV10-3|NA|TRBJ1-2|NA
TGTGCCATCAGTGAGTCGTCGGACTATGGCTACACCTTC
CAISESSDYGYTF